Listed below are T cell receptor beta chains from one sample, sequenced in a study of early T cells in non-severe SARS-CoV-2 infection. TCRdb re-called the 5' RACE reads through MiXCR, storing one row per CDR3 protein. Of more than 80,000 distinct CDR3 sequences listed, roughly 17% are singletons. Sequenced: whole blood. The receptors come from an adult who was a healthcare worker with PCR-confirmed SARS-CoV-2 infection or an uninfected control (not recorded which). Each CDR3 is given with its conserved first and last residue. D genes are given only for firm matches. Clone size is given for some rows only: seen once, a few or many times, or a class if the clone is expanded.

j_gene: TRBJ1-5
abundance: few
d_gene: -
v_gene: TRBV20-1
CDR3nt: TGCAGTGCTCTAGGATGGGCTAGCAATCAGCCCCAGCATTTT
CDR3aa: CSALGWASNQPQHF

j_gene: TRBJ2-1
abundance: few
d_gene: -
v_gene: TRBV29-1
CDR3nt: TGCAGCGCCGAGGGCAATGAGCAGTTCTTC
CDR3aa: CSAEGNEQFF

j_gene: TRBJ1-2
abundance: few
d_gene: TRBD1
v_gene: TRBV6-1
CDR3nt: TGTGCCAGCAGTGAAGCTCACAAGACAGGGGCTCTGGCTGGCTACACCTTC
CDR3aa: CASSEAHKTGALAGYTF

j_gene: TRBJ2-7
abundance: -
d_gene: -
v_gene: TRBV29-1
CDR3nt: TGCAGCGTTGTCGGTGAGGACGAGCAGTACTTC
CDR3aa: CSVVGEDEQYF

j_gene: TRBJ2-2
abundance: -
d_gene: -
v_gene: TRBV29-1
CDR3nt: TGCAGCGTTGGTGAAAGGTACACCGGGGAGCTGTTTTTT
CDR3aa: CSVGERYTGELFF

j_gene: TRBJ1-5
abundance: few
d_gene: -
v_gene: TRBV6-2/TRBV6-3
CDR3nt: TGTGCCAGCAGTTACGCTTCCTGGGGGGGAGGTCAGCCCCAGCATTTT
CDR3aa: CASSYASWGGGQPQHF

j_gene: TRBJ1-1
abundance: -
d_gene: -
v_gene: TRBV4-3
CDR3nt: TGCGCCAGCAGCCAAGATTTGAGACAGAGCATAAACACTGAAGCTTTCTTT
CDR3aa: CASSQDLRQSINTEAFF

j_gene: TRBJ2-7
abundance: -
d_gene: -
v_gene: TRBV28
CDR3nt: TGTGCCAGCAGTCCCCCTTTAGGGGGCGAGCAGTACTTC
CDR3aa: CASSPPLGGEQYF

j_gene: TRBJ2-1
abundance: medium-sized
d_gene: TRBD2
v_gene: TRBV7-2
CDR3nt: TGTGCCAGCAGCGTAGCGGGGGGGCCAGCAAATGAGCAGTTCTTC
CDR3aa: CASSVAGGPANEQFF

j_gene: TRBJ1-1
abundance: few
d_gene: -
v_gene: TRBV28
CDR3nt: TGTGCCAGCAGTCTACGGACGGGAGGAGACGCCACTGAAGCTTTCTTT
CDR3aa: CASSLRTGGDATEAFF

j_gene: TRBJ1-2
abundance: -
d_gene: -
v_gene: TRBV19
CDR3nt: TGTGCCAGTAGTACGGGGGAAGACGGACTGTATGGCTACACCTTC
CDR3aa: CASSTGEDGLYGYTF

j_gene: TRBJ2-7
abundance: -
d_gene: -
v_gene: TRBV6-1
CDR3nt: TGTGCCAGCAGTGGGGGACAACAGTACTTC
CDR3aa: CASSGGQQYF

j_gene: TRBJ2-1
abundance: few
d_gene: TRBD1
v_gene: TRBV9
CDR3nt: TGTGCCAGCAGCAGGACAGGTACTTACTACAATGAGCAGTTCTTC
CDR3aa: CASSRTGTYYNEQFF

j_gene: TRBJ2-3
abundance: -
d_gene: -
v_gene: TRBV7-2
CDR3nt: TGTGCCAGCAGCTTAATGGTGGGATCCACAGATACGCAGTATTTT
CDR3aa: CASSLMVGSTDTQYF

j_gene: TRBJ2-1
abundance: -
d_gene: TRBD2
v_gene: TRBV6-2/TRBV6-3
CDR3nt: TGTGCCAGCAGAACGGCGGGGGGTAACCACAATGAGCAGTTCTTC
CDR3aa: CASRTAGGNHNEQFF